One TCR beta chain is described in this entry. What it recognizes is unknown. The same CDR3 is also encoded by other DNA sequences in this sample. Germline V CDR1 and CDR2: MNHNS, SASEGT. V lost 1 base and J lost 7; bases outside the gene matches: 10. CDR3 length equals 16 residues. The time point denotes: after dendritic cell vaccination, including at tumor progression/relapse. Fresh-frozen tumor tissue and more than two years of survival data were available for all. The sample belongs to a study of glioma-infiltrating T cells after dendritic cell vaccination. In the study overall: Dendritic cell vaccination trial patients had either newly diagnosed or recurrent glioblastoma. Between the early 2000s and the early 2010s, patients got autologous tumor lysate-pulsed dendritic cell vaccines.

Broader study findings: The cohort had few patients with full blood and tumor sets.

Some clones are missing from TCRdb's copy, which holds only in-frame ones; the method was immunoSEQ multiplex PCR. Of approximately 62,000 clones listed, roughly nine tenths are singletons. Sample: blood, taken after dendritic cell vaccination. The chain is built from TRBV6-1 and TRBJ1-2; 9 positions match TRBD1. The clonotype was recovered from a human donor with glioblastoma. The CDR3 is CASSEVARQGEGGYTF. The CDR3 nucleotides read TGTGCCAGCAGTGAAGTTGCCCGACAGGGGGAAGGTGGCTACACCTTC.